This T cell receptor beta chain was profiled in a study of early T cells in non-severe SARS-CoV-2 infection. A single record per CDR3 protein comes from TCRdb applying MiXCR to the 5' RACE reads. The sample shows 75,000 to 90,000 distinct CDR3 sequences, roughly 13% of them seen only once. The sample holds a few counts of this clonotype. This CDR3 contains 16 residues. V shed 0 bases and J 1 base; nucleotides not matched to a gene: 2. Germline CDR1 is SGHNT and CDR2 is YENEEA. V is TRBV11-3 and J is TRBJ2-1; 8 nucleotides align to TRBD1. The material sequenced was whole blood. This clonotype was sampled from an adult who was a healthcare worker with PCR-confirmed SARS-CoV-2 infection or an uninfected control (not recorded which). CDR3 sequence: CASSLDRTGSYNEQFF. The CDR3 DNA reads as TGTGCCAGCAGCTTAGATAGGACAGGGTCCTACAATGAGCAGTTCTTC.